Included here is one T cell receptor beta chain sequence, with context. The antigen remains unidentified. The sorted-subset replicate PCRs were given about 200 ng DNA, which is tens of thousands of T cell genomes. Using immunoSEQ multiplex PCR, the repertoire was profiled, and TCRdb retains in-frame clones only, with some absent. The repertoire includes some 2.1 million clones, about 93% of them detected once, and around 1.8% sits in the top ten. Selected positively for CCR7 and CD45RO-negative, naive CD8 cells excluded terminally differentiated effector memory CD45RA+ cells. V lost 5 bases and J 11 bases, leaving 15 bases between the germline ends. From germline, CDR1 is SGHAT and CDR2 FQNNGV. The CDR3 is 12 residues long. These data originate in a study of shared clonotypes between healthy human individuals. Study-wide results and limits: Larger estimated richness was generally seen in naive subsets than in memory subsets. Non-shared clonotypes had lower generation probabilities than those shared by all four donors. Several donors shared approximately 5% of their naive CD4 clonotypes.

The genes are TRBV11-2 and TRBJ1-1, with D unclear. Sequencing was performed on naive CD8+ T cells from PBMCs. The sequence was obtained from a man in his late teens or twenties in good health. Some clones in this sample may be carry-over from other donors' samples. CDR3 in DNA: TGTGCCAGCAGCCCTATCTGGGCGCGGGCTTTCTTT. This encodes CASSPIWARAFF.